The entry below describes one T cell receptor beta chain. Sequenced by immunoSEQ multiplex PCR; TCRdb stores in-frame clones only, minus some. The sample lists some 160,000 clones, around three quarters seen once, with over 15% in the top ten. Participant-given clinical history determined each cohort assignment. Germline V gives CDR1 SGHNT, CDR2 YYREEE (reference sequence). This CDR3 is 14 amino acids long. Trimming took 0 bases from V and 0 from J, leaving 6 bases between them. The record originates from a study of blood T cell repertoires in COVID-19. Study details: Samples representing acute and convalescent COVID-19 were sourced from the United States, Italy and Spain.

The chain recombines TRBV5-4 with TRBJ2-5, with a possible D match to TRBD1 (5 bases). The sequencing sample was made of PBMCs or T cells enriched from blood (not recorded which). The source of this sequence is a woman in her 70s in a cohort exposed to, infected with or recovered from COVID-19 (not recorded which). The chain's CDR3 is CASSLGQNQETQYF. The CDR3 DNA reads TGTGCCAGCAGCTTGGGACAGAACCAAGAGACCCAGTACTTC.